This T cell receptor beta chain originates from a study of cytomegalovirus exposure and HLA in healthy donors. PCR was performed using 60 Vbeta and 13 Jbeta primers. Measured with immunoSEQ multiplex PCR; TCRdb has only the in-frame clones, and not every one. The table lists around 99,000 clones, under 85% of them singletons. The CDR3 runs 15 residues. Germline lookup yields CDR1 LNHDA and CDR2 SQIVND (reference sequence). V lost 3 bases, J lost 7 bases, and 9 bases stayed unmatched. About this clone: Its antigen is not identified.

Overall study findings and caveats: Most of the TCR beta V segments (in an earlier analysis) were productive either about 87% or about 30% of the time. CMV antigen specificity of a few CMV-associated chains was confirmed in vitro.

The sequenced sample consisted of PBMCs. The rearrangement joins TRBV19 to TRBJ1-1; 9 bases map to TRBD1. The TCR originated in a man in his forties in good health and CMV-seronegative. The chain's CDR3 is CASSIMTGGIGEAFF. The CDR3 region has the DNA TGTGCCAGTAGTATTATGACAGGGGGGATCGGTGAAGCTTTCTTT.